These 7 T cell receptor beta chains came from one sample sequenced in a study of T cells after somatic rescue of genetic block. Clones were read by immunoSEQ multiplex PCR, and TCRdb kept only the in-frame ones, dropping some. There are approximately 78,000 clones in the sample; roughly 91% occur only once, and 2.5% to 3% lies in the top ten. The sample was peripheral blood mononuclear cells (PBMCs). The receptor source for this set is a man under 40.

The V and J genes are TRBV5-1 and TRBJ2-2; D unresolved. V was shortened by 2 bases and J by 4 bases, with 12 bases between the two germline ends. This CDR3 contains 15 residues. Germline V CDR1 and CDR2: SGHRS, YFSETQ. The chain's CDR3 is CASSFDTAATGELFF. Written as DNA, the CDR3 is TGCGCCAGCAGCTTCGACACCGCGGCCACCGGGGAGCTGTTTTTT.

CDR3 in DNA: TGTGCCAGCAGCTTTCTGGGGACGGTAAACACAGATACGCAGTATTTT. Protein product: CASSFLGTVNTDTQYF. The chain employs TRBV5-4 and TRBJ2-3, with D perhaps matching TRBD1 or TRBD2 (5 bases each). The CDR3 is 16 amino acids. Germline assignment: CDR1 SGHNT and CDR2 YYREEE (reference sequence). V lost 2 bases, J lost 2 bases, and 15 bases lay in between. The variable domain in full, completed from reference TRBV5-4 and TRBJ2-3, reads ETGVTQSPTHLIKTRGQQVTLRCSSQSGHNTVSWYQQALGQGPQFIFQYYREEENGRGNFPPRFSGLQFPNYSSELNVNALELDDSALYLCASSFLGTVNTDTQYFGPGTRLTVL.

The chain employs TRBV28 and TRBJ1-5; D gene uncertain. V was clipped by 6 bases and J by 7 bases, with 13 bases between them. There are 13 residues in the CDR3. Germline CDR1 and CDR2: MDHEN and SYDVKM. The CDR3 loop reads CASRPLGQQPQHF. In nucleotides, the CDR3 is TGTGCCAGCAGACCCCTAGGGCAACAGCCCCAGCATTTT.

The V gene is TRBV4-2, the J gene TRBJ2-3, with D possibly TRBD2 on 7 matching bases. This CDR3 contains 17 residues. CDR1 LGHNA and CDR2 YNFKEQ come from the germline V gene. V shed 1 base and J shed 4 bases, with 18 bases lying between them. The CDR3 loop reads CASSQVGGQGNADTQYF. In DNA, the CDR3 is TGTGCCAGCAGCCAAGTGGGGGGGCAGGGTAACGCAGATACGCAGTATTTT.

This clone came up once. The chain links TRBV19 to TRBJ2-4, with 12 bases identical to TRBD2. Per germline, CDR1 LNHDA and CDR2 SQIVND (reference sequence). The junction had 7 bases not matched to a gene; V was cut back by 5 bases and J by 5 bases. This CDR3 has 16 residues. CDR3 DNA: TGTGCCAGTAGTCCCCGGACTAGCGGGGACGAAAACATTCAGTACTTC. Translating gives CASSPRTSGDENIQYF.

As regards this clone: At one of its ends the junction is not consistent with the germline gene, which may arise from a read error. The CDR3 DNA reads TGTGCTAGCAGCTTAGTGGACGTAGGGACCCAGTACTTC. Encoded protein: CASSLVDVGTQYF. V and J are TRBV7-7 and TRBJ2-5; D remains ambiguous. CDR1 and CDR2 from the germline V gene are SSHAT and FNYEAQ (reference sequence). The CDR3 runs to 13 residues.

DNA of the CDR3: TGCGCCAGCAGCGCCGCTGGCGGGGGGGCCTGGGAGACCCAGTACTTC. This translates into CASSAAGGGAWETQYF. The chain combines TRBV5-1 with TRBJ2-5; 9 positions match TRBD2. This CDR3 comprises 16 residues. Unmatched junction bases numbered 12, after V lost 4 bases and J lost 5 bases. Germline V lookup: CDR1 SGHRS, CDR2 YFSETQ.